Shown below are 18 T cell receptor beta chains from a single sample sequenced in a study of shared clonotypes between healthy human individuals (TCRdb year 2020). The receptor library was made with the immunoSEQ multiplex PCR assay. As stored in TCRdb, this immuneACCESS dataset retains in-frame rearrangements with V and J assigned. A fraction of the clones does not appear; measured against another copy, unresolved V genes explain less than half of the discrepancy, and the remainder lacks a known reason. The sample table records approximately 180,000 clones; approximately 92% of these occur just once. The ten top clones hold 0.067% of the sample. Sequences were obtained from naive CD4+ T cells sorted from blood. What this sample's cell subset or site label stands for: CD45RA+ positively selected. These receptors all come from a woman younger than 45 in good health.

The chain employs TRBV5-6 and TRBJ1-2; D unclear. V was cut by 5 bases and J by 5 bases, with 22 bases left in between. In germline, CDR1 is SGHDT, CDR2 YYEEEE. The CDR3 length is 16 residues. The CDR3 sequence is CASREVQIGRFYGYTF. The CDR3 nucleotides are TGTGCCAGCAGAGAAGTGCAGATAGGACGGTTTTATGGCTACACCTTC.

This chain joins TRBV19 and TRBJ2-5; D uncertain. The J call may be incorrect, as the DNA end agrees better with TRBJ2-7. This CDR3 spans 12 amino acids. Germline CDR1 LNHDA, CDR2 SQIVND (reference sequence). CDR3 nucleotides: TGTGCCAGTAGTATGGGTCACTACGAGCAGTACTTC. This encodes CASSMGHYEQYF.

The chain uses TRBV7-9 and TRBJ1-4, with D possibly being TRBD1 (6 bases). Germline V CDR1 and CDR2: SEHNR, FQNEAQ (reference sequence). The CDR3 runs 16 residues. Trimming pared 5 bases from V and 7 bases from J, leaving 20 bases between. The CDR3 loop is CASSHKWGQHGEKLFF. DNA of the CDR3: TGTGCCAGCAGCCACAAGTGGGGGCAGCATGGTGAAAAACTGTTTTTT.

The chain couples TRBV28 to TRBJ2-7; D tentatively fits TRBD1 or TRBD2 (6 bases each). V was shortened by 5 bases and J by 3 bases, with 14 bases between the two germline ends. Germline V gene data show CDR1 as MDHEN and CDR2 as SYDVKM. CDR3 length equals 14 residues. CDR3 sequence reads: CASSLGGSFYEQYF. For the CDR3, the DNA is TGTGCCAGCAGTCTAGGGGGGTCCTTCTACGAGCAGTACTTC.

This clone is a singleton in its sample. The CDR3 loop is CASSAKAHDEQYF. The CDR3 DNA reads as TGTGCCAGCTCTGCAAAGGCGCATGACGAGCAGTACTTC. This chain connects TRBV18 to TRBJ2-5; D uncertain. The end of the DNA is better explained by TRBJ2-7, so the J call may be wrong. The CDR3 is 13 amino acids. CDR1 is KGHSH, CDR2 LQKENI, per germline.

The chain employs TRBV10-3 and TRBJ1-2; 10 nucleotides align to TRBD1. The CDR3 is made up of 13 amino acids. Germline trimming cut 7 bases from V and 10 bases from J; bases unmatched to any gene: 9. Per germline, CDR1 ENHRY and CDR2 SYGVKD. The CDR3 region is CAIMRQGAPDYTF. CDR3 coding DNA: TGTGCCATCATGAGACAGGGGGCCCCTGACTACACCTTC.

The V gene is TRBV28, the J gene TRBJ1-1, with unresolved D. The V end lost 3 bases, the J end lost 1 base, and 6 bases lay between the germline ends. Germline V gene sequence: CDR1 MDHEN, CDR2 SYDVKM. The CDR3 is 13 amino acids. The CDR3 coding sequence is TGTGCCAGCAGTTTTTGGCAGAACACTGAAGCTTTCTTT. This codes for CASSFWQNTEAFF.

J is TRBJ2-6 and V is TRBV5-1; D might be TRBD2 (6 bases). The length of the CDR3 is 14 residues. Germline loops: CDR1 SGHRS, CDR2 YFSETQ. Trimming took off 3 bases at V and 2 bases at J, with 6 bases between the two ends. DNA of the CDR3: TGCGCCAGCAGCTGGGGGGCTGGGGCCAACGTCCTGACTTTC. Its translation: CASSWGAGANVLTF.

The CDR3 loop is CASSFGQENTEAFF. For the CDR3, the DNA is TGTGCCAGCAGCTTCGGACAGGAGAACACTGAAGCTTTCTTT. This chain uses TRBV9 with TRBJ1-1, with 7 positions matching TRBD1. Looked up from germline, CDR1 is SGDLS and CDR2 is YYNGEE. This CDR3 has 14 residues. V shed 4 bases, J shed 1 base, and the junction held 4 bases outside the gene matches.

V is TRBV10-3 and J is TRBJ2-7; D perhaps matches TRBD2 (6 bases). CDR1 is ENHRY, CDR2 SYGVKD, per germline. Trimming removed 11 bases at V and 3 bases at J, with 20 bases between. The CDR3 covers 14 residues. Here the CDR3 DNA reads TGTGCCCCGCGGGGTTCCCCGGGCTTCTACGAGCAGTACTTC. Its protein product is CAPRGSPGFYEQYF.

The chain uses TRBV28 and TRBJ2-5, with D perhaps given as TRBD1 or TRBD2 (5 bases each). The DNA end favors TRBJ2-7, so the J call may be wrong. The V gene's germline CDR1 is MDHEN and CDR2 SYDVKM. This CDR3 contains 12 residues. CDR3 loop: CASQTGLYEQYF. CDR3 nucleotide sequence: TGTGCCAGCCAAACGGGGCTCTACGAGCAGTACTTC.

The genes are TRBV19 and TRBJ2-2; 7 bases are a match to TRBD1. The junction had 6 bases not matched to a gene; V was cut back by 0 bases and J by 8 bases. CDR3 length: 15 amino acids. CDR1 and CDR2 (germline): LNHDA, SQIVND (reference sequence). The CDR3 nucleotides read TGTGCCAGTAGTATAGAGGGCAGGGGGTCGGGGGAGCTGTTTTTT. As protein: CASSIEGRGSGELFF.

A single count supports this clone. This rearrangement joins TRBV28 to TRBJ1-2; no firm D call. With 6 bases removed from V and 3 bases from J, the gap between germline ends came to 14 bases. The CDR3 totals 14 residues. Germline assignment: CDR1 MDHEN and CDR2 SYDVKM. The DNA of the CDR3 is TGTGCCAGCAGACCACCGACGGGGTACTATGGCTACACCTTC. This gives the protein CASRPPTGYYGYTF.

Details on this clone: Other DNA sequences within the sample encode an identical CDR3. The V call is TRBV20-1, the J call TRBJ2-1, with no clear D. CDR3 size: 11 residues. The V end lost 0 bases, the J end lost 3 bases, and 0 bases lay between the germline ends. Germline values: CDR1 DFQATT, CDR2 SNEGSKA (reference sequence). As DNA, the CDR3 is TGCAGTGCTAGAGACTACAATGAGCAGTTCTTC. Protein sequence: CSARDYNEQFF.

For the CDR3, the DNA is TGTGCCAGTAGTATAGATTCGGGAGAGTCTTATGGCTACACCTTC. Translated, it gives CASSIDSGESYGYTF. V and J are TRBV19 and TRBJ1-2; no definite D call. Deletions cut 0 bases from V and 5 bases from J, with 13 bases between. Looked up from germline, CDR1 is LNHDA and CDR2 is SQIVND (reference sequence). The CDR3 covers 15 residues.

The J gene is TRBJ1-1, the V gene TRBV11-2; D call uncertain. Germline V CDR1 and CDR2: SGHAT, FQNNGV. The CDR3 contains 16 residues. V was pared by 2 bases and J by 1 base, with 14 bases between. CDR3 DNA: TGTGCCAGCAGCTTAATGGGGTTACAGCCGAACACTGAAGCTTTCTTT. Its protein is CASSLMGLQPNTEAFF.

The chain couples TRBV28 to TRBJ2-4; TRBD1 aligns across 8 bases. Germline V gene sequence: CDR1 MDHEN, CDR2 SYDVKM. CDR3 length equals 12 residues. V lost 6 bases, J lost 8 bases, and 3 bases stayed unmatched. The CDR3 DNA follows: TGTGCCAGCAGACAGGACAGGGACATTCAGTACTTC. It encodes CASRQDRDIQYF.

The chain uses TRBV30 and TRBJ1-1; D is uncertain. Between the trimmed V and J ends, which lost 3 bases and 6 bases, there was a span of 14 bases. The CDR3 has 13 residues. The V gene's germline CDR1 is GTSNPN and CDR2 SVGIG (reference sequence). The CDR3 DNA reads as TGTGCCTGGAGGGGTCATCTGTTCGCTGAAGCTTTCTTT. Protein product: CAWRGHLFAEAFF.